Listed here are 20 T cell receptor beta chains from one sample, sequenced in a study of neurological immune-mediated disorders. TCRdb used MiXCR to reprocess the 5' RACE reads, holding one entry per CDR3 protein. The table records about 41,000 distinct CDR3 sequences, 2% to 3% of them present only once. What was sequenced was PBMCs. Every receptor here comes from a man younger than 40 with multiple sclerosis.

Ten or more counts support this clonotype. The chain links TRBV15 to TRBJ2-7; 8 bases map to TRBD2. Losses at the gene ends were 0 bases for V and 6 bases for J; bases not matched to a gene: 13. Germline CDR1 reads LNHNV; CDR2 reads YYDKDF (reference sequence). The length of the CDR3 is 17 residues. CDR3 amino acids: CATSREARVAGSGEQYF. CDR3 sequence (DNA): TGTGCCACCAGCAGAGAAGCCCGGGTAGCGGGAAGTGGCGAGCAGTACTTC.

This clonotype was counted ten times or more. The gene calls are TRBV20-1 and TRBJ1-6; 7 nucleotides align to TRBD1. The CDR3 covers 13 residues. In germline, CDR1 is DFQATT, CDR2 SNEGSKA (reference sequence). V shed 1 base and J 11 bases; nucleotides not matched to a gene: 5. CDR3 protein: CSARVQGFPPLHF. CDR3 DNA sequence: TGCAGTGCTAGAGTACAGGGGTTTCCACCCCTCCACTTT.

This clonotype was counted at least ten times. This sequence joins TRBV20-1 and TRBJ2-7, with 8 bases lining up with TRBD2. Germline V gene lookup returns CDR1 DFQATT and CDR2 SNEGSKA (reference sequence). The CDR3 is 15 residues long. The trim removed 5 bases at V and 1 base at J, leaving 10 bases unmatched. The CDR3 protein is CSAQNSGAISYEQYF. The CDR3 coding sequence is TGCAGTGCTCAAAATAGCGGGGCCATTTCCTACGAGCAGTACTTC.

This clonotype was seen at least ten times. The chain couples TRBV25-1 to TRBJ2-3; 10 bases fit TRBD2. The CDR3 loop spans 18 amino acids. Trimming at V came to 6 bases and at J to 2 bases, leaving 14 bases not matched to a gene. CDR1 and CDR2 from the germline V gene are MGHDK and SYGVNS. CDR3 region: CASSQGAGGPTFTDTQYF. The CDR3 region has the DNA TGTGCCAGCAGCCAGGGAGCGGGAGGGCCTACCTTCACAGATACGCAGTATTTT.

This clonotype was counted ten times or more. This sequence joins TRBV4-3 and TRBJ2-1; 16 bases map to TRBD2. The J segment lost 10 bases and the V segment lost 6 bases, leaving 12 bases of the junction unmatched. Germline CDR1 and CDR2: LGHNA and YSLEER. This CDR3 has 17 residues. CDR3 sequence reads: CASRPNTGGLAGGEQFF. In nucleotides, the CDR3 is TGCGCCAGCAGACCAAACACAGGGGGACTAGCGGGAGGGGAGCAGTTCTTC.

This clonotype was seen many times. The genes are TRBV27 and TRBJ2-2; D is undetermined. From germline, CDR1 is MNHEY and CDR2 SMNVEV (reference sequence). V lost 0 bases to trimming and J lost 0 bases, with 8 bases between them. This CDR3 spans 16 amino acids. The CDR3, as DNA: TGTGCCAGCAGTTTATCGGCCAGGTCGAACACCGGGGAGCTGTTTTTT. Its translation is CASSLSARSNTGELFF.

This clonotype has a handful of counts. This chain joins TRBV14 and TRBJ2-5; maybe TRBD1 (5 bases). This CDR3 is built from 13 residues. Germline-derived CDR1 and CDR2 are SGHDN and FVKESK. The ends were cut back, 2 bases at V and 5 bases at J, with 9 bases in the middle. Here the CDR3 reads CASSQQGPETQYF. The CDR3 DNA sequence: TGTGCCAGCAGCCAACAGGGTCCGGAGACCCAGTACTTC.

At least ten counts were recorded for this clonotype. V is TRBV20-1 and J is TRBJ2-4; 9 nucleotides agree with TRBD2. V shed 1 base, J shed 1 base, and the junction held 8 bases outside the gene matches. Per the germline V gene, CDR1 is DFQATT and CDR2 is SNEGSKA (reference sequence). There are 17 residues in the CDR3. CDR3 nucleotides: TGCAGTGCTAGAGTCCCTGCGGGAGGGAACGCCAAAAACATTCAGTACTTC. It encodes CSARVPAGGNAKNIQYF.

This clonotype was seen repeatedly, ten times or more. The V call is TRBV3-1, the J call TRBJ2-7; 12 bases agree with TRBD1. V shed 5 bases and J 6 bases; nucleotides not matched to a gene: 8. This CDR3 region has 15 residues. CDR1 is LGHDT, CDR2 YNNKEL, per germline (reference sequence). The CDR3 DNA follows: TGTGCCAGCAGCTACCTAGGGACAGGGGGCGCCGAGCAGTACTTC. Residues: CASSYLGTGGAEQYF.

There are many counts of this clonotype. The gene calls are TRBV5-1 and TRBJ2-5; TRBD1 matches 9 bases. With 7 bases clipped from V and 0 bases from J, the junction kept 4 bases outside the gene matches. This CDR3 region has 14 residues. Germline CDR1 is SGHRS and CDR2 is YFSETQ. Here the CDR3 reads CASYRGPDQETQYF. The CDR3 nucleotides read TGCGCCAGCTACAGGGGGCCAGACCAAGAGACCCAGTACTTC. Full variable domain (rest looked up from reference TRBV5-1 and TRBJ2-5): KAGVTQTPRYLIKTRGQQVTLSCSPISGHRSVSWYQQTPGQGLQFLFEYFSETQRNKGNFPGRFSGRQFSNSRSEMNVSTLELGDSALYLCASYRGPDQETQYFGPGTRLLVL.

This clonotype was found many times. The V call is TRBV12-3 or TRBV12-4, the J call TRBJ2-7; D is unresolved. With 7 bases removed from V and 2 bases from J, the gap between germline ends came to 15 bases. This CDR3 contains 14 residues. The CDR3 DNA sequence: TGTGCCAGCAAGAAGGTAGGGTCCACCTACGAGCAGTACTTC. Protein: CASKKVGSTYEQYF.

Ten or more counts support this clonotype. J is TRBJ2-7 and V is TRBV14; 7 bases line up with TRBD1. The CDR3 spans 13 residues. V lost 4 bases and J lost 3; bases outside the gene matches: 3. Germline assignment: CDR1 SGHDN and CDR2 FVKESK. CDR3 sequence: CASSPRTGYEQYF. The CDR3 coding sequence is TGTGCCAGCAGCCCACGGACAGGCTACGAGCAGTACTTC.

As concerns this clonotype: The CDR3 does not end in the conserved phenylalanine or tryptophan, so this is likely a read error. The chain carries TRBV20-1 and TRBJ2-6; no reliable D call. CDR1 is DFQATT and CDR2 is SNEGSKA in the germline V gene (reference sequence). Trimming pared 3 bases from V and 0 bases from J, leaving 6 bases between. The CDR3 contains 14 residues. CDR3 nucleotide sequence: TGCAGTGCTAGTTCGGGCTCTGGGGCCAACGTCCTGACTAAC. Translating gives CSASSGSGANVLTN.

About this clonotype itself: Being one base from a much bigger clone, this may be a read error. The genes are TRBV25-1 and TRBJ2-7; D could derive from TRBD1 or TRBD2 (5 bases each). The CDR3 length is 14 residues. CDR1 is MGHDK and CDR2 is SYGVNS in the germline V gene. With 5 bases removed from V and 0 bases from J, the gap between germline ends came to 11 bases. CDR3 sequence: CASSKWGNSYEQYF. In DNA, the CDR3 is TGTGCCAGCAGTAAATGGGGGAACTCCTACGAGCAGTACTTC.

The sample holds many counts of this clonotype. V gene TRBV7-2 combines with J gene TRBJ2-4; no clear D. The length of the CDR3 is 15 residues. Trimming left V 5 bases short and J 1 base short, with 12 bases between. The germline V gene encodes CDR1 SGHTA and CDR2 FQGNSA. CDR3 DNA: TGTGCCAGCAGCATGTACACAGCGGCCAAAAACATTCAGTACTTC. Protein sequence: CASSMYTAAKNIQYF.

The table lists this clonotype with many counts. The gene calls are TRBV6-5 and TRBJ2-2, with TRBD1 matching over 10 bases. This CDR3 comprises 15 residues. V shed 5 bases, J shed 5 bases, and the junction held 5 bases outside the gene matches. Germline CDR1 reads MNHEY; CDR2 reads SVGAGI. The CDR3 is CASSDRGPWTGELFF. The DNA of the CDR3 is TGTGCCAGCAGTGACAGGGGGCCTTGGACCGGGGAGCTGTTTTTT.

This clonotype was recorded many times. The genes are TRBV20-1 and TRBJ2-7, with 7 bases that match TRBD1. Trimming took 7 bases from V and 2 from J; bases not matched to a gene: 11. Germline CDR1 is DFQATT and CDR2 is SNEGSKA (reference sequence). The CDR3 covers 14 residues. DNA for the CDR3: TGCAGTGTCCGCGACCGGGACAGTACCTACGAGCAGTACTTC. It translates to CSVRDRDSTYEQYF.

This clonotype was observed a handful of times. With a much larger clone just one base away, this may be a read error. The conserved final phenylalanine or tryptophan is absent from the CDR3, which likely points to a read error. The chain employs TRBV5-6 and TRBJ1-2, with D unresolved. Looked up from germline, CDR1 is SGHDT and CDR2 is YYEEEE. Trimming removed 4 bases from V and 6 bases from J, with 7 bases in between. This CDR3 contains 11 residues. CDR3 nucleotide sequence: TGTGCCAGCAGCCGCCCGGATGGCTACACCTGC. It translates to CASSRPDGYTC.

Many counts were recorded for this clonotype. This chain joins TRBV11-1 and TRBJ2-6, with no clear D. Germline values: CDR1 SGHAT, CDR2 FQDESV (reference sequence). This CDR3 has 14 residues. Between the trimmed V and J ends, which lost 5 bases and 4 bases, there was a span of 9 bases. The CDR3 DNA reads as TGTGCCAGCAGCATCCGGGCGGGGGCCAACGTCCTGACTTTC. It encodes CASSIRAGANVLTF.

This clonotype was seen ten or more times. The chain links TRBV25-1 to TRBJ2-7, with 7 nucleotides matching TRBD1. This CDR3 spans 14 amino acids. Germline V lookup: CDR1 MGHDK, CDR2 SYGVNS. Germline trimming cut 5 bases from V and 3 bases from J; bases unmatched to any gene: 7. This CDR3 reads CASSLRDSHYEQYF. DNA for the CDR3: TGTGCCAGCAGTCTACGGGACAGCCACTACGAGCAGTACTTC.